What follows are 20 T cell receptor beta chains derived from one specimen sequenced in a study of cytomegalovirus exposure and HLA in healthy donors (dated by TCRdb to 2016 to 2017). The library was built by means of the immunoSEQ multiplex PCR assay. The multiplex PCR relied on a mix of 60 forward primers for TCR Vbeta segments and 13 reverse primers for TCR Jbeta segments. TCRdb took over this immuneACCESS table, retaining in-frame rearrangements with V and J assigned. Such tables are incomplete; in checked studies, under half of the missing clones stem from an unresolved V gene, and the remainder is unexplained. Across this sample there are fewer than 150,000 clones, with around 86% seen only once. Roughly 1.2% of the sample belongs to the ten largest clones. Input material: PBMCs. These receptor sequences come from a female donor in good health and CMV-seronegative.

The CDR3 loop reads CASRAMYNEQFF. Here the CDR3 DNA reads TGTGCCAGCAGGGCCATGTACAATGAGCAGTTCTTC. The J gene is TRBJ2-1, the V gene TRBV2, with no clear D. CDR1 is SNHLY and CDR2 is FYNNEI in the germline V gene. The CDR3 runs 12 residues. Deletions cut 6 bases from V and 4 bases from J, with 7 bases between.

The V gene is TRBV10-3, the J gene TRBJ1-3; weak D call: TRBD1 (6 bases). The V gene lost 6 bases and the J gene lost 8 bases, with 11 bases spanning the gap. Germline CDR1 and CDR2: ENHRY and SYGVKD. The CDR3 spans 12 residues. CDR3 sequence: CAISLNRDTIYF. The DNA of the CDR3 is TGTGCCATCAGCTTGAACAGGGACACCATATATTTT.

CDR3 in amino acids: CARNGTGAPYEQYF. DNA of the CDR3: TGTGCCAGAAATGGGACAGGGGCCCCCTACGAGCAGTACTTC. The chain uses TRBV7-9 and TRBJ2-7; 10 bases are a match to TRBD1. CDR1 SEHNR and CDR2 FQNEAQ come from the germline V gene (reference sequence). With V trimmed by 9 bases and J by 2 bases, 7 bases remained unmatched. This CDR3 spans 14 amino acids.

This chain uses TRBV6-5 with TRBJ2-1, with TRBD1 matching 10 bases. The junction had 11 bases not matched to a gene; V was cut back by 6 bases and J by 6 bases. The CDR3 totals 16 residues. Germline CDR1 is MNHEY and CDR2 is SVGAGI. The CDR3 nucleotides read TGTGCCAGCAGATACCTGACAGGGGGCGACACCAATGAGCAGTTCTTC. It yields the protein CASRYLTGGDTNEQFF.

There are a few counts of this clone. The chain joins TRBV19 to TRBJ1-5; 8 positions match TRBD1. J lost 5 bases, V lost 5 bases, and 8 bases had no gene match. The CDR3 covers 15 residues. From germline, CDR1 is LNHDA and CDR2 SQIVND (reference sequence). The CDR3 here is CASSEPGTGYQPQHF. CDR3 DNA sequence: TGTGCCAGTAGTGAGCCCGGGACAGGTTATCAGCCCCAGCATTTT.

The chain couples TRBV28 to TRBJ2-1; the match to TRBD2 covers 10 bases. Trimming at V came to 3 bases and at J to 10 bases, leaving 6 bases not matched to a gene. Per germline, CDR1 MDHEN and CDR2 SYDVKM. The CDR3 is 14 residues long. CDR3 nucleotides: TGTGCCAGCAGTTTGGGGCTAGCGGGAGACGAGCAGTTCTTC. This encodes CASSLGLAGDEQFF.

This rearrangement joins TRBV6-5 to TRBJ2-7; 13 nucleotides line up with TRBD2. V trimming: 6 bases; J trimming: 3 bases; junction bases outside the gene matches: 2. Germline V gene data show CDR1 as MNHEY and CDR2 as SVGAGI. The CDR3 spans 14 residues. CDR3 sequence: CASSWTSGGYEQYF. As DNA, the CDR3 is TGTGCCAGCAGCTGGACTAGCGGGGGCTACGAGCAGTACTTC.

This clone has more than one count but fewer than ten. The chain uses TRBV19 and TRBJ2-1; D perhaps matches TRBD2 (6 bases). The CDR3 extends over 15 amino acids. Germline CDR1 and CDR2: LNHDA and SQIVND (reference sequence). V was trimmed by 5 bases and J by 0 bases, leaving 11 bases between them. CDR3 sequence: CASSPRESSYNEQFF. The CDR3, as DNA: TGTGCCAGTAGTCCTCGGGAGAGCTCCTACAATGAGCAGTTCTTC.

The J gene is TRBJ2-7, the V gene TRBV5-6; maybe TRBD1 (6 bases). Trimming stripped 4 bases from V and 2 bases from J, with 13 bases between. The CDR3 contains 14 residues. Germline CDR1 reads SGHDT; CDR2 reads YYEEEE. The CDR3 region is CASSETGPTYEQYF. The CDR3 DNA sequence: TGTGCCAGCAGCGAAACAGGGCCGACCTACGAGCAGTACTTC.

This clone was observed once. This sequence joins TRBV28 and TRBJ1-5; tentatively, D is TRBD1 (6 bases). Germline CDR1 and CDR2: MDHEN and SYDVKM. This CDR3 is 16 amino acids long. The germline V and J ends were trimmed by 1 base and 1 base, with 11 bases remaining between them. The CDR3 reads CASSLSQGFSNQPQHF. In nucleotides, the CDR3 is TGTGCCAGCAGTTTATCACAGGGCTTCAGCAATCAGCCCCAGCATTTT.

The chain has TRBV27 and TRBJ2-7; no clear D. V was clipped by 4 bases and J by 3 bases, with 10 bases between them. Germline loops: CDR1 MNHEY, CDR2 SMNVEV (reference sequence). CDR3 length: 13 residues. In nucleotides, the CDR3 is TGTGCCAGCAGTTCCCGAGGTGGCTACGAGCAGTACTTC. This gives the protein CASSSRGGYEQYF.

The V gene is TRBV2, the J gene TRBJ1-3; D is perhaps TRBD1 (6 bases). The V and J ends lost 6 bases and 4 bases respectively, with 13 bases between them. From germline, CDR1 is SNHLY and CDR2 FYNNEI. CDR3 length equals 14 residues. CDR3: CASRAGTTGNTIYF. DNA of the CDR3: TGTGCCAGCAGAGCCGGGACAACCGGAAACACCATATATTTT.

The V call is TRBV27, the J call TRBJ1-2; D is possibly TRBD1 (5 bases). This CDR3 comprises 15 residues. The germline V and J ends were trimmed by 4 bases and 4 bases, with 16 bases remaining between them. CDR1 is MNHEY and CDR2 is SMNVEV in the germline V gene (reference sequence). The CDR3 reads CASSSILGASYGYTF. The CDR3 DNA is TGTGCCAGCAGTTCGATTCTAGGGGCTTCCTATGGCTACACCTTC.

The V and J genes are TRBV29-1 and TRBJ2-5; 7 bases are shared with TRBD2. The CDR3 runs 12 residues. With V trimmed by 5 bases and J by 1 base, 1 base remained unmatched. Germline lookup yields CDR1 SQVTM and CDR2 ANQGSEA. Here the CDR3 DNA reads TGCAGCGTTCGGGGGGTCCAAGAGACCCAGTACTTC. Translation gives CSVRGVQETQYF. The entire variable domain, with the rest obtained from reference TRBV29-1 and TRBJ2-5, is as follows: SAVISQKPSRDICQRGTSLTIQCQVDSQVTMMFWYRQQPGQSLTLIATANQGSEATYESGFVIDKFPISRPNLTFSTLTVSNMSPEDSSIYLCSVRGVQETQYFGPGTRLLVL.

The rearrangement links TRBV19 to TRBJ2-1, with TRBD1 matching 10 bases. The germline CDR1 and CDR2 sequences are LNHDA and SQIVND (reference sequence). V shed 8 bases, J shed 4 bases, and the junction held 5 bases outside the gene matches. CDR3 length equals 14 residues. The CDR3 coding sequence is TGTGCCAGTCACGACAGGGGGCCTTACAATGAGCAGTTCTTC. Its translation is CASHDRGPYNEQFF.

The rearrangement links TRBV28 to TRBJ2-5, with D perhaps matching TRBD2 (5 bases). The V end lost 4 bases, the J end lost 2 bases, and 23 bases lay between the germline ends. This CDR3 contains 18 residues. The germline CDR1 and CDR2 sequences are MDHEN and SYDVKM. For the CDR3, the DNA is TGTGCCAGCAGTTCGGAGAGCGGTACCCTTATTACTCAAGAGACCCAGTACTTC. Translation: CASSSESGTLITQETQYF.

The rearrangement links TRBV14 to TRBJ1-1; D may be TRBD1 (5 bases). Trimming removed 4 bases from V and 0 bases from J, with 12 bases in between. Germline lookup yields CDR1 SGHDN and CDR2 FVKESK. The CDR3 runs to 15 residues. CDR3 in DNA: TGTGCCAGCAGCCCTTACAGGCTCTTGAACACTGAAGCTTTCTTT. It translates to CASSPYRLLNTEAFF.

V is TRBV27 and J is TRBJ2-7, with a tentative D call TRBD1 (6 bases). CDR3 length equals 16 residues. Germline loops: CDR1 MNHEY, CDR2 SMNVEV (reference sequence). Trimming left V 0 bases short and J 2 bases short, with 14 bases between. The CDR3 DNA sequence: TGTGCCAGCAGTTTATCTTCAGGGGACCTACCCTACGAGCAGTACTTC. This translates into CASSLSSGDLPYEQYF.

The rearrangement joins TRBV25-1 to TRBJ2-7; D is perhaps TRBD1 (5 bases). CDR1 MGHDK and CDR2 SYGVNS come from the germline V gene. Trimming cost V 6 bases and J 0 bases, with 18 bases left between them. CDR3 length: 16 residues. The CDR3 DNA sequence: TGTGCCAGCAGCCCAGAGGTAGGGGTCAGCTCCTACGAGCAGTACTTC. Residues: CASSPEVGVSSYEQYF.

The chain carries TRBV5-1 and TRBJ2-3; D is unresolved. Trimming took off 0 bases at V and 4 bases at J, with 9 bases between the two ends. The CDR3 loop spans 14 amino acids. Germline CDR1 SGHRS, CDR2 YFSETQ. CDR3 residues: CASSLVRMSDTQYF. The CDR3 region has the DNA TGCGCCAGCAGCTTGGTTAGAATGTCAGATACGCAGTATTTT.